A selection of T cell receptor beta chains follows, all from one sample in a study of T cell responses to AZD1222 COVID-19 vaccine. Clones were read by immunoSEQ multiplex PCR, and TCRdb kept only the in-frame ones, dropping some. The sample holds 100,000 or so clones, 80% to 90% seen once. The sequenced sample was peripheral blood, obtained on day 0 of AZD1222 vaccination. These receptors were taken from an adult in good health. Both conserved end residues are part of each CDR3. A D gene is named only where the DNA matches it firmly. Size values are once, few and many counts, or a class for expanded clones, and some rows have none.

clone_size	cdr3_length	j_call	v_call	d_call	cdr3_nt	cdr3_aa
-	14	TRBJ2-2	TRBV11-3	-	TGTGCCAGCTCGGGACGGGCGAACACCGGGGAGCTGTTTTTT	CASSGRANTGELFF
-	14	TRBJ2-2	TRBV11-2	-	TGTGCCAGCAGCCAGGATACTACAACCGGGGAGCTGTTTTTT	CASSQDTTTGELFF
-	15	TRBJ1-6	TRBV11-2	-	TGTGCCAGCAGCTTGGAGAGCTCCTATAATTCACCCCTCCACTTT	CASSLESSYNSPLHF
-	15	TRBJ1-3	TRBV4-2	-	TGTGCCAGCAGCCAGGTGAGGTCCTCTGGAAACACCATATATTTT	CASSQVRSSGNTIYF
-	14	TRBJ1-1	TRBV2	TRBD1	TGTGCCAGCAGTCCACAGGGGACGAACACTGAAGCTTTCTTT	CASSPQGTNTEAFF
-	15	TRBJ2-7	TRBV4-1	-	TGCGCCAGCAGCCAAGATTGGGCAGTCGGCTACGAGCAGTACTTC	CASSQDWAVGYEQYF
-	16	TRBJ1-2	TRBV28	TRBD1	TGTGCCAGCAGTTCTGCGGGGACAGCGGGGGTTAGGGGCTACACCTTC	CASSSAGTAGVRGYTF
-	14	TRBJ1-5	TRBV6-5	TRBD1	TGTGCCAGCAACAACCGGGACAGAAATCAGCCCCAGCATTTT	CASNNRDRNQPQHF
few	13	TRBJ2-2	TRBV7-9	-	TGTGCCAGCAGCTTAAGCCGGACCGGGGAGCTGTTTTTT	CASSLSRTGELFF
-	16	TRBJ2-1	TRBV5-4	-	TGTGCCAGCAGCCTGGGGGACGGGAGCTCCTACAATGAGCAGTTCTTC	CASSLGDGSSYNEQFF
-	17	TRBJ1-2	TRBV7-9	TRBD1	TGTGCCAGCAGCTCAATAGAGGGGACAGGGGGATTGTATGGCTACACCTTC	CASSSIEGTGGLYGYTF
-	14	TRBJ1-6	TRBV28	TRBD1	TGTGCCAGCAGACTGACAGGGGTGGGTTCACCCCTCCACTTT	CASRLTGVGSPLHF
-	16	TRBJ1-3	TRBV19	-	TGTGCCAGTAGTATAGGGCCCGGGGCCTCCGGAAACACCATATATTTT	CASSIGPGASGNTIYF
-	14	TRBJ2-1	TRBV19	TRBD1	TGTGCCAGCCAGGGGGCGATGGGTTACGATGAGCAGTTCTTC	CASQGAMGYDEQFF